This passage covers 23 T cell receptor beta chains from one sample sequenced in a study of cytomegalovirus exposure and HLA in healthy donors. Vbeta (60) and Jbeta (13) primers were used in the PCR. TCRdb keeps only in-frame clones here, not all; method: immunoSEQ multiplex PCR. Found here are about 180,000 clones, 70% to 85% of them singletons; the top ten hold around 1.2%. The sequenced sample was PBMCs. All receptors derive from a girl aged 2-10 years in good health and CMV-seropositive.

The genes are TRBV12-5 and TRBJ2-2; D not resolved. The CDR3 is 15 amino acids. The V and J ends lost 0 bases and 6 bases respectively, with 11 bases between them. Per germline, CDR1 LGHNT and CDR2 FRNRAP. The CDR3 loop reads CASGLVLIRAGELFF. In DNA form, the CDR3 reads TGTGCTAGTGGTTTGGTACTAATTCGGGCCGGGGAGCTGTTTTTT.

The genes are TRBV2 and TRBJ1-5; perhaps TRBD1 as D (6 bases). Between the trimmed V and J ends, which lost 8 bases and 0 bases, there was a span of 14 bases. The CDR3 totals 15 residues. CDR1 and CDR2 (germline): SNHLY, FYNNEI. The CDR3: CASQQGTYSNQPQHF. CDR3 nucleotide sequence: TGTGCCAGCCAACAGGGCACTTATAGCAATCAGCCCCAGCATTTT.

The chain recombines TRBV30 with TRBJ2-1; 10 nucleotides match TRBD2. The germline V gene has CDR1 GTSNPN and CDR2 SVGIG (reference sequence). This CDR3 comprises 13 residues. V was clipped by 3 bases and J by 9 bases; unmatched bases: 5. CDR3 sequence reads: CAWRNLAGVEQFF. CDR3 coding DNA: TGTGCCTGGAGGAATCTAGCGGGAGTTGAGCAGTTCTTC.

This chain joins TRBV5-1 and TRBJ2-1; TRBD2 is a possible D gene (6 bases). The germline gives CDR1 SGHRS, CDR2 YFSETQ. V was pared by 3 bases and J by 6 bases, with 13 bases between. CDR3 length: 14 residues. The CDR3 region is CASSSPGLFNEQFF. The CDR3 bases are TGCGCCAGCAGCTCACCGGGACTCTTCAATGAGCAGTTCTTC.

To note about this clone: This sample also contains other DNA sequences that code for the same CDR3. The CDR3: CASSVGGGETQYF. CDR3 coding DNA: TGTGCCAGCAGCGTAGGTGGCGGGGAGACCCAGTACTTC. The rearrangement uses TRBV9 and TRBJ2-5; TRBD2 might be the D (5 bases). Trimming shortened V by 0 bases and J by 5 bases, and 8 bases separated the two germline ends. This CDR3 region has 13 residues. The germline CDR1 and CDR2 sequences are SGDLS and YYNGEE.

The CDR3 sequence is CAWRSLAGVLNEQFF. In DNA, the CDR3 is TGTGCCTGGAGATCTCTAGCGGGAGTTCTCAATGAGCAGTTCTTC. The chain employs TRBV30 and TRBJ2-1; 10 bases agree with TRBD2. The CDR3 contains 15 residues. Trimming removed 3 bases from V and 6 bases from J; junction bases left unmatched: 8. The germline V gene encodes CDR1 GTSNPN and CDR2 SVGIG (reference sequence). Together with reference TRBV30 and TRBJ2-1, the CDR3 gives the full variable domain: SQTIHQWPATLVQPVGSPLSLECTVEGTSNPNLYWYRQAAGRGLQLLFYSVGIGQISSEVPQNLSASRPQDRQFILSSKKLLLSDSGFYLCAWRSLAGVLNEQFFGPGTRLTVL.

This chain connects TRBV29-1 to TRBJ2-3, with TRBD2 matching over 7 bases. Germline V gene sequence: CDR1 SQVTM, CDR2 ANQGSEA. V gave up 6 bases and J gave up 1 base; unmatched junction bases: 4. The length of the CDR3 is 13 residues. Here the CDR3 DNA reads TGCAGCGTGGATCGGGGGGGCACAGATACGCAGTATTTT. It yields the protein CSVDRGGTDTQYF.

The rearrangement joins TRBV2 to TRBJ2-1, with TRBD1 matching over 8 bases. The CDR3 has 16 amino acids. The germline V gene has CDR1 SNHLY and CDR2 FYNNEI. Trimming took 4 bases from V and 6 from J; bases not matched to a gene: 11. CDR3 sequence: CASSVLGQAVGNEQFF. The DNA of the CDR3 is TGTGCCAGCAGTGTCTTGGGACAGGCCGTAGGCAATGAGCAGTTCTTC.

The rearrangement uses TRBV6-5 and TRBJ2-1; TRBD1 matches at 8 bases. The CDR3 is 14 residues long. Looked up from germline, CDR1 is MNHEY and CDR2 is SVGAGI. J was trimmed by 7 bases and V by 5 bases; bases with no gene match: 7. The CDR3 here is CASSVRQGWNEQFF. The CDR3 coding sequence is TGTGCCAGCAGTGTTCGACAGGGGTGGAATGAGCAGTTCTTC.

This chain connects TRBV6-1 to TRBJ2-1; tentatively, D is TRBD2 (5 bases). CDR1 is MNHNS, CDR2 SASEGT, per germline. Trimming took 0 bases from V and 12 from J, leaving 12 bases between them. CDR3 length: 13 amino acids. CDR3 bases: TGTGCCAGCAGTGAAGCGGAGGAACGACTGCAGTTCTTC. Protein sequence: CASSEAEERLQFF.

V is TRBV5-1 and J is TRBJ1-2; TRBD1 matches at 9 bases. Germline V CDR1 and CDR2: SGHRS, YFSETQ. This CDR3 spans 13 amino acids. V lost 3 bases to trimming and J lost 7 bases; unmatched junction nucleotides: 4. The CDR3 DNA follows: TGCGCCAGCAGCTGGACAGGGGATACTGGCTACACCTTC. This translates into CASSWTGDTGYTF.

In its sample, this clone was seen a few times. The V call is TRBV7-9, the J call TRBJ2-6, with 7 bases lining up with TRBD1. Germline trimming cut 10 bases from V and 3 bases from J; bases unmatched to any gene: 6. The germline CDR1 and CDR2 sequences are SEHNR and FQNEAQ (reference sequence). This CDR3 has 14 residues. The CDR3 region is CATERGLGANVLTF. In DNA, the CDR3 is TGTGCCACCGAGAGGGGGCTTGGGGCCAACGTCCTGACTTTC.

This clone was observed a handful of times. This rearrangement joins TRBV7-3 to TRBJ2-2, with 7 bases aligning to TRBD1. V dropped 7 bases and J dropped 6; count of bases not matched to a gene: 11. The CDR3 loop spans 15 amino acids. Per germline, CDR1 SGHTA and CDR2 FQGTGA. DNA of the CDR3: TGTGCCAGCACCGGAGACAGGGAAGCGCCCGGGGAGCTGTTTTTT. Translating gives CASTGDREAPGELFF. The whole variable domain, filled in from reference TRBV7-3 and TRBJ2-2, reads GAGVSQTPSNKVTEKGKYVELRCDPISGHTALYWYRQSLGQGPEFLIYFQGTGAADDSGLPNDRFFAVRPEGSVSTLKIQRTERGDSAVYLCASTGDREAPGELFFGEGSRLTVL.

The gene calls are TRBV28 and TRBJ2-4; 8 bases align to TRBD1. J was trimmed by 1 base and V by 4 bases; bases with no gene match: 3. Per the germline V gene, CDR1 is MDHEN and CDR2 is SYDVKM. CDR3 length: 15 amino acids. The CDR3 sequence: CASSSNRGAKNIQYF. The CDR3 DNA reads as TGTGCCAGCAGTTCTAACAGGGGGGCCAAAAACATTCAGTACTTC.

The genes are TRBV7-8 and TRBJ2-5, with a tentative D call TRBD1 (5 bases). The DNA end is more similar to TRBJ2-7, so the J call may be wrong. In germline, CDR1 is SGHVS, CDR2 FQNEAQ. The CDR3 runs 14 residues. The CDR3 sequence is CASSPKLQVYEQYF. For the CDR3, the DNA is TGTGCCAGCAGCCCAAAACTACAGGTTTACGAGCAGTACTTC.

The genes are TRBV6-1 and TRBJ2-1, with D possibly TRBD2 on 7 matching bases. Deletions cut 1 base from V and 7 bases from J, with 23 bases between. CDR3 length: 18 amino acids. The V gene's germline CDR1 is MNHNS and CDR2 SASEGT. This CDR3 reads CASSEDSKGGLSGNEQFF. The DNA for the CDR3 is TGTGCCAGCAGTGAAGACTCCAAGGGGGGGTTATCAGGTAATGAGCAGTTCTTC.

This rearrangement joins TRBV30 to TRBJ2-1, with 10 bases identical to TRBD2. The CDR3 runs to 14 residues. J was trimmed by 6 bases and V by 4 bases; bases with no gene match: 6. Germline lookup yields CDR1 GTSNPN and CDR2 SVGIG (reference sequence). CDR3 loop: CAWTPSGSRNEQFF. The DNA of the CDR3 is TGTGCCTGGACTCCTAGCGGGAGTCGCAATGAGCAGTTCTTC.

The chain has TRBV2 and TRBJ1-5; 11 bases match TRBD1. The germline CDR1 and CDR2 sequences are SNHLY and FYNNEI. J lost 5 bases, V lost 6 bases, and 3 bases had no gene match. The CDR3 length is 14 residues. This chain's CDR3 is CASSGQGAYQPQHF. CDR3 nucleotide sequence: TGTGCCAGCAGCGGACAGGGGGCCTATCAGCCCCAGCATTTT. Drawing the rest from reference TRBV2 and TRBJ1-5, the complete variable domain is EPEVTQTPSHQVTQMGQEVILRCVPISNHLYFYWYRQILGQKVEFLVSFYNNEISEKSEIFDDQFSVERPDGSNFTLKIRSTKLEDSAMYFCASSGQGAYQPQHFGDGTRLSIL.

This chain uses TRBV27 with TRBJ2-7, with 9 positions matching TRBD1. V trimming: 5 bases; J trimming: 6 bases; junction bases outside the gene matches: 14. CDR3 length: 16 residues. Per the germline V gene, CDR1 is MNHEY and CDR2 is SMNVEV (reference sequence). The CDR3, as DNA: TGTGCCAGCAGTCCATTGACCGGGACAGGGATGGGCGAGCAGTACTTC. Protein sequence: CASSPLTGTGMGEQYF.

The rearrangement links TRBV11-2 to TRBJ2-7, with D unresolved. V was shortened by 0 bases and J by 3 bases, with 6 bases between the two germline ends. Germline V CDR1 and CDR2: SGHAT, FQNNGV. The length of the CDR3 is 13 residues. This CDR3 reads CASSLDRNYEQYF. In DNA, the CDR3 is TGTGCCAGCAGCTTAGATCGTAACTACGAGCAGTACTTC. The full variable domain, its missing parts supplied by reference TRBV11-2 and TRBJ2-7, is EAGVAQSPRYKIIEKRQSVAFWCNPISGHATLYWYQQILGQGPKLLIQFQNNGVVDDSQLPKDRFSAERLKGVDSTLKIQPAKLEDSAVYLCASSLDRNYEQYFGPGTRLTVT.

CDR3 in DNA: TGTGCCAGCAGCGCCTCTGGCCGCAATGAGCAGTTCTTC. Amino acids: CASSASGRNEQFF. The chain is built from TRBV5-5 and TRBJ2-1; D uncertain. Trimming shortened V by 4 bases and J by 6 bases, and 11 bases separated the two germline ends. Germline V gene data show CDR1 as SGHKS and CDR2 as YYEKEE (reference sequence). There are 13 residues in the CDR3.

The chain employs TRBV5-4 and TRBJ2-3; 12 bases map to TRBD2. The V segment lost 0 bases and the J segment 5 bases; nucleotides outside the gene matches: 10. The CDR3 is made up of 18 amino acids. From germline, CDR1 is SGHNT and CDR2 YYREEE (reference sequence). CDR3 region: CASSLVLAGGGGRDTQYF. The DNA of the CDR3 is TGTGCCAGCAGCTTGGTACTAGCGGGAGGAGGGGGCCGAGATACGCAGTATTTT.

The chain recombines TRBV11-1 with TRBJ2-7, with D perhaps TRBD2 (5 bases). The V end lost 7 bases, the J end lost 0 bases, and 22 bases lay between the germline ends. There are 17 residues in the CDR3. In germline, CDR1 is SGHAT, CDR2 FQDESV (reference sequence). In DNA form, the CDR3 reads TGTGCCAGCACCCCTTCGGCCTCGGGGAAGAGCTCCTACGAGCAGTACTTC. Its translation is CASTPSASGKSSYEQYF. Complete variable domain (other parts from reference TRBV11-1 and TRBJ2-7): EAEVAQSPRYKITEKSQAVAFWCDPISGHATLYWYRQILGQGPELLVQFQDESVVDDSQLPKDRFSAERLKGVDSTLKIQPAELGDSAMYLCASTPSASGKSSYEQYFGPGTRLTVT.